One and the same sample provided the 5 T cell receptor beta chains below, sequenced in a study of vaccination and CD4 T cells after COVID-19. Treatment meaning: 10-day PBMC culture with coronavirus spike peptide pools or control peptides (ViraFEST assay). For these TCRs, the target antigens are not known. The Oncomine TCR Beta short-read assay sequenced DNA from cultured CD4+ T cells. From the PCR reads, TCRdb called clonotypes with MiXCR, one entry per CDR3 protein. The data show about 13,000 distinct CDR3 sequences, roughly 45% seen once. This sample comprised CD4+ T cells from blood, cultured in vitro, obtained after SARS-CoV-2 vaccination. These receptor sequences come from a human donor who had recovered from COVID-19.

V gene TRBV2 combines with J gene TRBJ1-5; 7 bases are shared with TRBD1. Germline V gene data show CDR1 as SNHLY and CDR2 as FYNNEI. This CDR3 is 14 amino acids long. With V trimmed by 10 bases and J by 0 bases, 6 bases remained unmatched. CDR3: CAIQTGYSNQPQHF. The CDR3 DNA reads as TGTGCCATACAGACAGGGTATAGCAATCAGCCCCAGCATTTT. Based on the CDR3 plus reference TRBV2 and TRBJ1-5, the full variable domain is EPEVTQTPSHQVTQMGQEVILRCVPISNHLYFYWYRQILGQKVEFLVSFYNNEISEKSEIFDDQFSVERPDGSNFTLKIRSTKLEDSAMYFCAIQTGYSNQPQHFGDGTRLSIL.

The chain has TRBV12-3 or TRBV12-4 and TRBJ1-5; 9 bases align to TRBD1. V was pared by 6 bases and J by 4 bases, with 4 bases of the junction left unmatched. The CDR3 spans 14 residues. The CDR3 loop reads CASRRDRANQPQHF. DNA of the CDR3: TGTGCCAGCAGGAGGGACAGGGCAAATCAGCCCCAGCATTTT.

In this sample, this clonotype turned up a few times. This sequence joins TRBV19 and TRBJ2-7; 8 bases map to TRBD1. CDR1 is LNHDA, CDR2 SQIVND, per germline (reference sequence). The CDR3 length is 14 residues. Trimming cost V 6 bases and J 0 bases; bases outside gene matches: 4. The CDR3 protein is CASRLTGASYEQYF. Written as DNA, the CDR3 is TGTGCCAGTAGGCTGACAGGGGCCTCCTACGAGCAGTACTTC.

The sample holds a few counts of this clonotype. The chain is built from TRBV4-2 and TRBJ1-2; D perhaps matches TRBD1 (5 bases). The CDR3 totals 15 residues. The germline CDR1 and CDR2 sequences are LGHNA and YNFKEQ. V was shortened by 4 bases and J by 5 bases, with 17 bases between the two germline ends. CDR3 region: CASSPPQGPRYGYTF. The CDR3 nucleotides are TGTGCCAGCAGCCCGCCGCAGGGACCGAGGTATGGCTACACCTTC.

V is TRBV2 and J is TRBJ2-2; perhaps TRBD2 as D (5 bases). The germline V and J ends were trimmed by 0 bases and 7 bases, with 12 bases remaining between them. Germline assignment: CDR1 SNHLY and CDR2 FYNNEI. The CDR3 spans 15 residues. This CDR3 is CASSEALLGDGELFF. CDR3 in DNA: TGTGCCAGCAGTGAAGCGCTTTTGGGAGACGGGGAGCTGTTTTTT.